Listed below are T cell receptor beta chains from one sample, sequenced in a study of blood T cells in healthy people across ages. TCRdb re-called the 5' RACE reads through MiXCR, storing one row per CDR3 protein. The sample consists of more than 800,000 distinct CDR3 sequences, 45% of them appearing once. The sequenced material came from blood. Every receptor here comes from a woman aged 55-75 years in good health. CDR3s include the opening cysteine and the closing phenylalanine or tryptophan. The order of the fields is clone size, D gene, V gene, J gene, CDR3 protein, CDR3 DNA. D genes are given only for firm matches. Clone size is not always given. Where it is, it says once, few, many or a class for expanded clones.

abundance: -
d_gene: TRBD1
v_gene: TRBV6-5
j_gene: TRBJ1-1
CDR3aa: CASRYQGQRNTEAFF
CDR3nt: TGTGCCAGCAGGTACCAGGGACAGCGAAACACTGAAGCTTTCTTT

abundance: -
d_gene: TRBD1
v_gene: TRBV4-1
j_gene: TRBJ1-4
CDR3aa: CASSFRQGSSEKLFF
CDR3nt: TGCGCCAGCAGCTTCCGACAGGGTTCGAGCGAAAAACTGTTTTTT

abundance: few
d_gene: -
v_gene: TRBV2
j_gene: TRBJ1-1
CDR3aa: CASRPGGTEAFF
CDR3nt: TGTGCCAGCAGGCCGGGGGGGACTGAAGCTTTCTTT

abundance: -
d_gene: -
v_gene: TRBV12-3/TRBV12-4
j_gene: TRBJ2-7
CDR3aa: CASSSGKEFNLHKQYF
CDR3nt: TGTGCCAGCAGTTCCGGTAAGGAATTCAACCTACACAAGCAGTACTTC

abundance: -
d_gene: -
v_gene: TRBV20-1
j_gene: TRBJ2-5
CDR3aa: CSARDPVQETQYF
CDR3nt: TGCAGTGCTAGAGACCCGGTCCAAGAGACCCAGTACTTC

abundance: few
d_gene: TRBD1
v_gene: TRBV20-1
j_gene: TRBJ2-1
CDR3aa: CSATASTLGTGYNEQFF
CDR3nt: TGCAGTGCTACCGCCTCAACGTTAGGGACAGGGTACAATGAGCAGTTCTTC

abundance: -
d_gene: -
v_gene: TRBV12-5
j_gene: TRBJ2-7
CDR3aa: CASGLVFTGSYNEQYF
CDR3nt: TGTGCTAGTGGTTTGGTTTTCACAGGTAGCTACAATGAGCAGTACTTC

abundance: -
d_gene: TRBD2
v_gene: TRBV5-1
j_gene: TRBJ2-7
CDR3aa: CASSSNLAGGHDEQYF
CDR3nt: TGCGCCAGCAGCTCAAACCTAGCGGGAGGCCACGACGAGCAGTACTTC

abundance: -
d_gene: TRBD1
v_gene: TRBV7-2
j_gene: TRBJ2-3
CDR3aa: CASSLRSGQGADTQYF
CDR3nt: TGTGCCAGCAGCTTACGCTCGGGACAGGGAGCAGATACGCAGTATTTT

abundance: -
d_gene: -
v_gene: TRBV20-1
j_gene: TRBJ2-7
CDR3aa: CSAKRGPSYEQYF
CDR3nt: TGCAGTGCAAAGAGGGGACCATCCTACGAGCAGTACTTC

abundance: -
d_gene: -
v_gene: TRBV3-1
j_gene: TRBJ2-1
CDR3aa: CASSGLYEQFF
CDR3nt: TGTGCCAGCAGCGGACTATATGAGCAGTTCTTC

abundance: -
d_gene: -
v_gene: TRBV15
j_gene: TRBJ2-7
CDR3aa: CATSPPGHLYEQYF
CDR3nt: TGTGCCACCAGCCCCCCGGGACACCTCTACGAGCAGTACTTC

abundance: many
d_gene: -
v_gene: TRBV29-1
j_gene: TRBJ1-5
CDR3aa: CSVTTDNNQPQHF
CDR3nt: TGCAGCGTCACTACAGACAATAATCAGCCCCAGCATTTT

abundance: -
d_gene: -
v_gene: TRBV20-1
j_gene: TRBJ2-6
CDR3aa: CSPWDASSRANVLTF
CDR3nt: TGCAGTCCCTGGGACGCCAGCTCTAGGGCCAACGTCCTGACTTTC

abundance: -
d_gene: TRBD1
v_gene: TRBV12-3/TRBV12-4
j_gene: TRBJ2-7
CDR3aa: CASSSRTGMTYEQYF
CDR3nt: TGTGCCAGCAGTTCCCGGACAGGAATGACTTACGAGCAGTACTTC

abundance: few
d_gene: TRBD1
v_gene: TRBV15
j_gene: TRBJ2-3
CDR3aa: CATQRGGRDTQYF
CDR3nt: TGTGCCACCCAGCGAGGGGGCCGAGATACGCAGTATTTT

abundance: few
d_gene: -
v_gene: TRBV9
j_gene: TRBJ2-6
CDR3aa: CASSVMSGANVLTF
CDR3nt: TGTGCCAGCAGCGTTATGTCTGGGGCCAACGTCCTGACTTTC

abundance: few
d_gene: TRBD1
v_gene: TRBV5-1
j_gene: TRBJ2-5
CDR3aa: CASSLYLTGTGGAPGQETQYF
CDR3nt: TGCGCCAGCAGCTTATACCTCACCGGGACAGGGGGGGCCCCAGGTCAAGAGACCCAGTACTTC

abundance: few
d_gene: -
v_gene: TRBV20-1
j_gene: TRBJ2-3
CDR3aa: CSARPSTDTQYF
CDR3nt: TGCAGTGCGCGGCCCTCCACAGATACGCAGTATTTT

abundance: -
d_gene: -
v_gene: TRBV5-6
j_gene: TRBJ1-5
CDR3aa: CASSLRGGLFGQPQHF
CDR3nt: TGTGCCAGCAGCCTACGTGGGGGCCTGTTCGGTCAGCCCCAGCATTTT

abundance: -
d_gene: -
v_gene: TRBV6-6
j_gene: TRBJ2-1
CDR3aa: CASSYPRGTGYNEQFF
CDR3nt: TGTGCCAGCAGTTACCCCCGGGGGACGGGATACAATGAGCAGTTCTTC

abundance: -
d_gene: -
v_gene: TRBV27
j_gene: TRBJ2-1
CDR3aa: CASAHGYYNGQFF
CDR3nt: TGTGCCAGCGCCCATGGGTACTACAATGGGCAGTTCTTC

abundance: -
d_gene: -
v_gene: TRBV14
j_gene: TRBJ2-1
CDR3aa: CASSQATGKRDEQFF
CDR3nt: TGTGCCAGCAGCCAAGCAACAGGGAAAAGGGATGAGCAGTTCTTC

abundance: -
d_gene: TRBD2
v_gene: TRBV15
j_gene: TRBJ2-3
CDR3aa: CAASREAGGADTQYF
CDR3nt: TGTGCCGCCAGCAGAGAAGCGGGAGGCGCAGATACGCAGTATTTT

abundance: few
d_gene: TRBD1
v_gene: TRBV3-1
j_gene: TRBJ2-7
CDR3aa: CASSQESGGRGRRYEQYF
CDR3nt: TGTGCCAGCAGCCAAGAATCGGGCGGCAGGGGGCGCAGGTACGAGCAGTACTTC

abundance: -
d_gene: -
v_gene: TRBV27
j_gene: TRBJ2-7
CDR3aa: CASSFSFGYEQYF
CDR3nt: TGTGCCAGCAGTTTTAGTTTCGGCTACGAGCAGTACTTC

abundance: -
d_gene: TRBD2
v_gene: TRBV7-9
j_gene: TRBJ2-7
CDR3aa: CASSSSTSGSPEQYF
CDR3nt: TGTGCCAGCAGCAGCTCCACTAGCGGGAGCCCCGAGCAGTACTTC

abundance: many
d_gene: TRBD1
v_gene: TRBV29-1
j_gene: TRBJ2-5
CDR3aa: CSAGTGGAETQYF
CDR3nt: TGCAGCGCCGGGACAGGGGGCGCCGAGACCCAGTACTTC

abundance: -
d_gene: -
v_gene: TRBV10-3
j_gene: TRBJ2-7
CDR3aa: CATDPGSAYEQYF
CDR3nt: TGTGCCACCGACCCGGGGAGTGCCTACGAGCAGTACTTC